One and the same sample provided the 30 T cell receptor beta chains below, sequenced in a study of OX40 agonist ivuxolimab in advanced cancers. The data were produced by immunoSEQ multiplex PCR, yet TCRdb's version contains in-frame clones alone and is incomplete. The profile shows 70,000 to 80,000 clones, over 75% of them singletons. Sequenced material: CD4+ or CD8+ T cells sorted from blood, taken in a trial of the OX40 agonist ivuxolimab. The receptors were gathered from an adult with an advanced solid tumor such as melanoma, head and neck, liver or kidney cancer.

The V gene is TRBV19, the J gene TRBJ1-2; 7 bases map to TRBD1. In germline, CDR1 is LNHDA, CDR2 SQIVND (reference sequence). The CDR3 sequence is 17 residues long. The J segment lost 1 base and the V segment lost 2 bases, leaving 10 bases of the junction unmatched. CDR3 in DNA: TGTGCCAGTAGTATATCTTTCACAGGGGCTAATAACTATGGCTACACCTTC. This encodes CASSISFTGANNYGYTF.

The chain is built from TRBV10-3 and TRBJ1-5; possible D gene TRBD1, 5 bases. Trimming took 11 bases from V and 6 from J, leaving 17 bases between them. This CDR3 has 13 residues. Looked up from germline, CDR1 is ENHRY and CDR2 is SYGVKD. The CDR3 region is CAARDGGTQPQHF. In DNA form, the CDR3 reads TGTGCCGCCCGCGACGGGGGGACTCAGCCCCAGCATTTT.

The V gene is TRBV6-1, the J gene TRBJ1-5, with D unclear. Germline values: CDR1 MNHNS, CDR2 SASEGT. This CDR3 contains 15 residues. Trimming stripped 9 bases from V and 2 bases from J, with 17 bases between. CDR3 region: CASRGGNSGNQPQHF. The CDR3 DNA follows: TGTGCCAGTCGAGGTGGGAACTCGGGCAATCAGCCCCAGCATTTT.

The chain couples TRBV28 to TRBJ1-5; 8 nucleotides agree with TRBD1. Germline CDR1 and CDR2: MDHEN and SYDVKM. V trimming: 6 bases; J trimming: 2 bases; junction bases outside the gene matches: 6. This CDR3 spans 15 amino acids. CDR3 coding DNA: TGTGCCAGCAGGGTGACAGGGGAAGGCAATCAGCCCCAGCATTTT. Protein product: CASRVTGEGNQPQHF. Variable domain in full (rest from reference TRBV28 and TRBJ1-5): DVKVTQSSRYLVKRTGEKVFLECVQDMDHENMFWYRQDPGLGLRLIYFSYDVKMKEKGDIPEGYSVSREKKERFSLILESASTNQTSMYLCASRVTGEGNQPQHFGDGTRLSIL.

The chain carries TRBV7-2 and TRBJ1-1; the match to TRBD1 covers 7 bases. The CDR3 is made up of 16 amino acids. V shed 4 bases, J shed 0 bases, and the junction held 8 bases outside the gene matches. Germline V CDR1 and CDR2: SGHTA, FQGNSA. DNA of the CDR3: TGTGCCAGCAGCTCCATGGGACAGCTATTGAACACTGAAGCTTTCTTT. This translates into CASSSMGQLLNTEAFF.

The chain carries TRBV7-2 and TRBJ2-7; 15 nucleotides align to TRBD2. CDR1 and CDR2 from the germline V gene are SGHTA and FQGNSA. V dropped 4 bases and J dropped 9; count of bases not matched to a gene: 13. This CDR3 is 17 amino acids long. The CDR3 DNA reads as TGTGCCAGCAGCTCCTCCGGGACTAGCGGGAGGTACGTTGGGCAGTACTTC. Protein product: CASSSSGTSGRYVGQYF.

This rearrangement joins TRBV19 to TRBJ1-1; D is uncertain. Trimming took off 1 base at V and 1 base at J, with 4 bases between the two ends. Looked up from germline, CDR1 is LNHDA and CDR2 is SQIVND (reference sequence). This CDR3 contains 13 residues. CDR3 DNA: TGTGCCAGTAGTATAGGGTCGAACACTGAAGCTTTCTTT. Its protein product is CASSIGSNTEAFF.

The rearrangement uses TRBV7-8 and TRBJ2-6, with a possible D match to TRBD2 (5 bases). Trimming stripped 1 base from V and 11 bases from J, with 18 bases between. Germline loops: CDR1 SGHVS, CDR2 FQNEAQ. This CDR3 spans 16 amino acids. CDR3 sequence reads: CASSLEGGSPSYVLTF. The CDR3 bases are TGTGCCAGCAGCTTAGAAGGAGGCAGCCCCTCTTACGTCCTGACTTTC.

Regarding this clone: This sample also contains other DNA sequences that code for the same CDR3. This chain connects TRBV27 to TRBJ2-2; 7 nucleotides align to TRBD1. CDR3 length: 16 amino acids. The ends lost 6 bases at V and 2 bases at J; junction bases unmatched: 9. Germline-derived CDR1 and CDR2 are MNHEY and SMNVEV (reference sequence). The CDR3 region is CASSPRTGANTGELFF. In DNA, the CDR3 is TGTGCCAGCAGCCCCAGGACAGGAGCAAACACCGGGGAGCTGTTTTTT.

In nucleotides, the CDR3 is TGTGCCAGCAGATGGAGGGCCCGAGGGCAAGAGACCCAGTACTTC. Its protein is CASRWRARGQETQYF. This chain uses TRBV27 with TRBJ2-5, with a possible D match to TRBD2 (6 bases). This CDR3 contains 15 residues. Trimming cost V 6 bases and J 2 bases, with 16 bases left between them. CDR1 and CDR2 from the germline V gene are MNHEY and SMNVEV (reference sequence).

This clone was seen just once. The chain joins TRBV11-3 to TRBJ1-3; D possibly corresponds to TRBD1 (5 bases). CDR3 length: 15 amino acids. CDR1 is SGHNT and CDR2 is YENEEA in the germline V gene. The V end lost 6 bases, the J end lost 5 bases, and 17 bases lay between the germline ends. The CDR3 DNA reads as TGTGCCAGCAGTCGACCGGGACCTCGGCGAAACACCATATATTTT. As protein: CASSRPGPRRNTIYF.

J is TRBJ1-1 and V is TRBV7-9; D call uncertain. The CDR3 is 12 amino acids. Trimming cost V 3 bases and J 2 bases, with 4 bases left between them. Germline-derived CDR1 and CDR2 are SEHNR and FQNEAQ (reference sequence). The CDR3 spells CASSLLNTEAFF. The CDR3 region has the DNA TGTGCCAGCAGCTTGCTAAACACTGAAGCTTTCTTT.

The rearrangement joins TRBV30 to TRBJ1-2; 7 nucleotides align to TRBD1. The CDR3 is 12 amino acids. Per germline, CDR1 GTSNPN and CDR2 SVGIG (reference sequence). The ends lost 5 bases at V and 8 bases at J; junction bases unmatched: 8. CDR3 amino acids: CAWDQGGLGYTF. The CDR3 coding sequence is TGTGCCTGGGATCAGGGGGGGCTCGGCTACACCTTC.

J is TRBJ2-5 and V is TRBV6-5, with D tentatively TRBD1 (6 bases). Trimming took off 1 base at V and 5 bases at J, with 17 bases between the two ends. This CDR3 has 16 amino acids. The germline CDR1 and CDR2 sequences are MNHEY and SVGAGI. The CDR3 sequence: CASSYYTGSPRETQYF. CDR3 DNA sequence: TGTGCCAGCAGTTACTATACAGGGTCCCCCCGGGAGACCCAGTACTTC.

The chain recombines TRBV7-2 with TRBJ2-7, with D hard to call. This CDR3 spans 16 amino acids. CDR1 and CDR2 (germline): SGHTA, FQGNSA. V was trimmed by 1 base and J by 4 bases, leaving 17 bases between them. CDR3 residues: CASSLGIPLTSYEQYF. CDR3 coding DNA: TGTGCCAGCAGCTTAGGGATCCCGCTGACCTCGTACGAGCAGTACTTC.

V and J are TRBV5-1 and TRBJ2-5, with D uncertain. The CDR3 is 11 residues long. Trimming took 4 bases from V and 2 from J, leaving 3 bases between them. Germline V lookup: CDR1 SGHRS, CDR2 YFSETQ. The CDR3 protein is CASSAQETQYF. CDR3 coding DNA: TGCGCCAGCAGCGCGCAAGAGACCCAGTACTTC.

The chain is built from TRBV20-1 and TRBJ2-3; D not resolved. Per germline, CDR1 DFQATT and CDR2 SNEGSKA (reference sequence). Between the trimmed V and J ends, which lost 6 bases and 7 bases, there was a span of 11 bases. The CDR3 is made up of 11 amino acids. The CDR3 loop is CSAPSKNTQYF. The CDR3 DNA reads as TGCAGTGCCCCCTCGAAAAATACGCAGTATTTT.

The gene calls are TRBV6-1 and TRBJ1-1; the D gene is possibly TRBD1 (5 bases). The CDR3 is 16 residues long. The germline gives CDR1 MNHNS, CDR2 SASEGT. V lost 2 bases and J lost 0, with 13 bases in between. CDR3 bases: TGTGCCAGCAGTGAAACCGGACGGGGGGTGAACACTGAAGCTTTCTTT. Amino acid sequence: CASSETGRGVNTEAFF.

This rearrangement joins TRBV9 to TRBJ2-5; D unclear. Germline CDR1 and CDR2: SGDLS and YYNGEE. This CDR3 has 12 amino acids. V lost 0 bases, J lost 3 bases, and 3 bases lay in between. The CDR3: CASSVEKETQYF. In DNA, the CDR3 is TGTGCCAGCAGCGTAGAAAAAGAGACCCAGTACTTC.

V and J are TRBV7-6 and TRBJ1-4; 10 bases are a match to TRBD1. Per germline, CDR1 SGHVS and CDR2 FNYEAQ. V shed 5 bases, J shed 5 bases, and the junction held 5 bases outside the gene matches. The CDR3 is made up of 15 amino acids. The CDR3 DNA follows: TGTGCCAGCAGCGCCGGGACAGGGGAAAATGAAAAACTGTTTTTT. Amino acids: CASSAGTGENEKLFF.

The J gene is TRBJ1-1, the V gene TRBV28; D is uncertain. This CDR3 spans 12 amino acids. Per germline, CDR1 MDHEN and CDR2 SYDVKM. Trimming removed 5 bases from V and 11 bases from J, with 15 bases in between. The CDR3 DNA reads as TGTGCCAGCAGTCCCATCTGGAGGGCGGCTTTCTTT. Its protein product is CASSPIWRAAFF.

This clone was recorded once. This rearrangement joins TRBV7-2 to TRBJ1-1, with 7 bases aligning to TRBD1. Losses at the gene ends were 5 bases for V and 5 bases for J; bases not matched to a gene: 8. The CDR3 has 14 amino acids. CDR1 is SGHTA, CDR2 FQGNSA, per germline. The CDR3 DNA sequence: TGTGCCAGCAGCCCGATGACAGGGCGTACTGAAGCTTTCTTT. This translates into CASSPMTGRTEAFF. The full variable domain, its missing parts supplied by reference TRBV7-2 and TRBJ1-1, is GAGVSQSPSNKVTEKGKDVELRCDPISGHTALYWYRQSLGQGLEFLIYFQGNSAPDKSGLPSDRFSAERTGGSVSTLTIQRTQQEDSAVYLCASSPMTGRTEAFFGQGTRLTVV.

The V call is TRBV20-1, the J call TRBJ1-2; no clear D. This CDR3 is 11 amino acids long. Germline V gene data show CDR1 as DFQATT and CDR2 as SNEGSKA (reference sequence). The V end lost 0 bases, the J end lost 3 bases, and 2 bases lay between the germline ends. The CDR3 here is CSARDDYGYTF. CDR3 bases: TGCAGTGCTAGAGATGACTATGGCTACACCTTC.

The sample holds a few counts of this clone. The J gene is TRBJ1-1, the V gene TRBV2; 8 bases match TRBD1. Unmatched junction bases numbered 8, after V lost 10 bases and J lost 4 bases. The V gene's germline CDR1 is SNHLY and CDR2 FYNNEI. This CDR3 is 13 amino acids long. CDR3 amino acids: CATRQGRSTEAFF. Written as DNA, the CDR3 is TGTGCCACAAGACAGGGGCGCAGCACTGAAGCTTTCTTT.

This chain joins TRBV7-6 and TRBJ1-2, with D perhaps matching TRBD1 (6 bases). Germline V gene lookup returns CDR1 SGHVS and CDR2 FNYEAQ. V lost 0 bases, J lost 2 bases, and 10 bases lay in between. This CDR3 has 15 amino acids. This CDR3 reads CASSLAPDRNYGYTF. The CDR3 DNA is TGTGCCAGCAGCTTAGCGCCGGACAGAAACTATGGCTACACCTTC.

This clone was recorded only once. The germline gene is not matched at one end of the junction; a read error may be the cause. The rearrangement links TRBV6-9 to TRBJ1-2; no reliable D call. Germline CDR1 reads MNHGY; CDR2 reads SVAAGI. The CDR3 length is 15 residues. The CDR3 coding sequence is TGTGCCAGCAGTCGTCCCTCGCCTTACGGAAAGACCTATGGCTTC. Amino acids: CASSRPSPYGKTYGF.

The chain is built from TRBV19 and TRBJ2-5, with 7 bases that match TRBD2. Germline V lookup: CDR1 LNHDA, CDR2 SQIVND (reference sequence). This CDR3 is 18 amino acids long. With V trimmed by 0 bases and J by 4 bases, 14 bases remained unmatched. DNA of the CDR3: TGTGCCAGTAGTATAGATTCCCCAGGGAGGGGTTCTTTAGAGACCCAGTACTTC. It translates to CASSIDSPGRGSLETQYF.

V usage is TRBV7-9 and J usage is TRBJ1-5; D gene unclear. The CDR3 spans 13 residues. Germline CDR1 reads SEHNR; CDR2 reads FQNEAQ (reference sequence). With 5 bases removed from V and 4 bases from J, the gap between germline ends came to 9 bases. CDR3 amino acids: CASSPDGNQPQHF. CDR3 nucleotide sequence: TGTGCCAGCAGCCCGGACGGAAATCAGCCCCAGCATTTT.

The CDR3 bases are TGCAGTGAACGTTCTAACTATGGCTACACCTTC. Encoded protein: CSERSNYGYTF. This chain connects TRBV20-1 to TRBJ1-2; D not certain. V shed 7 bases and J shed 0 bases, with 6 bases lying between them. The CDR3 extends over 11 amino acids. The germline CDR1 and CDR2 sequences are DFQATT and SNEGSKA (reference sequence).

Only one count was recorded for this clone. The CDR3 is CASSPDSTIYGYTF. CDR3 DNA sequence: TGTGCCAGCAGCCCCGATAGTACAATTTATGGCTACACCTTC. V is TRBV7-9 and J is TRBJ1-2, with D unclear. Looked up from germline, CDR1 is SEHNR and CDR2 is FQNEAQ (reference sequence). The CDR3 length is 14 residues. Trimming took off 5 bases at V and 5 bases at J, with 15 bases between the two ends.